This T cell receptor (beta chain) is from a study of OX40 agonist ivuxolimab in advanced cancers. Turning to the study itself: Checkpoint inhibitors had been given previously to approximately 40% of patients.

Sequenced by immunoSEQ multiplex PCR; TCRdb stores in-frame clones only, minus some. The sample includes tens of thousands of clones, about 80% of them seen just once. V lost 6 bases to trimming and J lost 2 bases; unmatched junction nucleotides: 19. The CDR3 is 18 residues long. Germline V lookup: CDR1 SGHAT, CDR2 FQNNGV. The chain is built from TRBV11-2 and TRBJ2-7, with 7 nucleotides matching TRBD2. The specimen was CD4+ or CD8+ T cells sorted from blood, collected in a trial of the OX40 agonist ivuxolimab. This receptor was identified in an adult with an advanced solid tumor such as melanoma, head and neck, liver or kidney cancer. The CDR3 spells CASSPIYQTSHRTYEQYF. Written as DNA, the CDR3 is TGTGCCAGCAGTCCCATTTATCAGACTAGCCATCGGACCTACGAGCAGTACTTC.